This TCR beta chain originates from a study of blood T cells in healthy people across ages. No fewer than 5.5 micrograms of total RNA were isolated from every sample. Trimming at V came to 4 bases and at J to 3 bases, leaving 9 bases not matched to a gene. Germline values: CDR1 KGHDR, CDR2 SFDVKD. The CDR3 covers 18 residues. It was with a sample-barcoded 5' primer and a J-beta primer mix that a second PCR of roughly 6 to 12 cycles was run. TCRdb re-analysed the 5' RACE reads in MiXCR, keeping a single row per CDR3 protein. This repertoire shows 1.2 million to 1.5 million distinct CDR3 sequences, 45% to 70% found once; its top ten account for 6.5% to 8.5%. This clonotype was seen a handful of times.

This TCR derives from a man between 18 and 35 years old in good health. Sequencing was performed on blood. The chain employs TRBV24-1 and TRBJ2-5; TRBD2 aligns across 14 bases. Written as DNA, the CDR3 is TGTGCCACCAGTGACCCCCAAGGGACTAGCGGGAGTGAAGAGACCCAGTACTTC. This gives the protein CATSDPQGTSGSEETQYF.